These 12 T cell receptor beta chains were all obtained from the same sample, sequenced in a study of cytotoxic CD8 clonotypes in ibrutinib-treated CLL. TCRdb's table, derived via immunoSEQ multiplex PCR, lists solely in-frame clones and lacks some. The sample carries 160,000 or so clones, roughly 90% recorded once. This specimen consisted of PBMCs, obtained at disease progression, from a patient treated with ibrutinib. These receptors originate from a human donor with chronic lymphocytic leukemia.

V gene TRBV2 combines with J gene TRBJ2-4; 7 bases are shared with TRBD2. The junction had 11 bases not matched to a gene; V was cut back by 8 bases and J by 1 base. This CDR3 has 16 amino acids. Per the germline V gene, CDR1 is SNHLY and CDR2 is FYNNEI. CDR3 sequence (DNA): TGTGCCAGCTGTCCCGGGAGGATGTCGGCCAAAAACATTCAGTACTTC. Protein product: CASCPGRMSAKNIQYF. The entire variable domain, with the rest obtained from reference TRBV2 and TRBJ2-4, is as follows: EPEVTQTPSHQVTQMGQEVILRCVPISNHLYFYWYRQILGQKVEFLVSFYNNEISEKSEIFDDQFSVERPDGSNFTLKIRSTKLEDSAMYFCASCPGRMSAKNIQYFGAGTRLSVL.

The chain links TRBV5-8 to TRBJ2-1, with D possibly being TRBD1 (5 bases). Germline CDR1 and CDR2: SGHTS and YDEGEE. CDR3 size: 13 residues. Trimming removed 1 base from V and 4 bases from J, with 6 bases in between. The CDR3 coding sequence is TGTGCCAGCAGCTTGCGACAGTACAATGAGCAGTTCTTC. Protein: CASSLRQYNEQFF.

The chain links TRBV7-2 to TRBJ1-1, with a weak D call TRBD1 (6 bases). V gave up 3 bases and J gave up 1 base, with 21 bases separating them. The CDR3 length is 18 residues. The germline CDR1 and CDR2 sequences are SGHTA and FQGNSA. The CDR3 DNA is TGTGCCAGCAGCTTGGCACCTGGATGGGGGCAGGGGAACACTGAAGCTTTCTTT. Protein: CASSLAPGWGQGNTEAFF.

The rearrangement joins TRBV7-8 to TRBJ2-1; tentative D call: TRBD2 (6 bases). The V and J ends lost 2 bases and 2 bases respectively, with 13 bases between them. Germline CDR1 and CDR2: SGHVS and FQNEAQ. This CDR3 comprises 16 residues. The CDR3 region is CASSLQRRDPYNEQFF. CDR3 DNA: TGTGCCAGCAGCTTACAACGGCGGGACCCCTACAATGAGCAGTTCTTC.

The chain recombines TRBV29-1 with TRBJ2-3; D ambiguous. V was cut by 7 bases and J by 3 bases, with 8 bases left in between. The CDR3 has 11 residues. In germline, CDR1 is SQVTM, CDR2 ANQGSEA. The CDR3 DNA sequence: TGCAGCGCTGGAGTGACAGATACGCAGTATTTT. Translation: CSAGVTDTQYF.

The genes are TRBV5-1 and TRBJ2-7; TRBD1 matches at 12 bases. Per germline, CDR1 SGHRS and CDR2 YFSETQ. This CDR3 spans 16 amino acids. V was clipped by 4 bases and J by 5 bases; unmatched bases: 10. The CDR3 nucleotides read TGCGCCAGCAGCCCCGGGACAGGGGGCCTCTTTAACGAGCAGTACTTC. This translates into CASSPGTGGLFNEQYF.

CDR3 coding DNA: TGCAGCGTTGAATCTAACAGGGTACCTGGAAACACCATATATTTT. It encodes CSVESNRVPGNTIYF. V gene TRBV29-1 combines with J gene TRBJ1-3, with D possibly matching TRBD1 (6 bases). Germline CDR1 and CDR2: SQVTM and ANQGSEA. The V and J ends lost 2 bases and 2 bases respectively, with 13 bases between them. CDR3 length: 15 residues.

This clone was picked up one time. The J gene is TRBJ1-3, the V gene TRBV7-9; D might be TRBD1 (5 bases). CDR3 size: 15 residues. Germline V lookup: CDR1 SEHNR, CDR2 FQNEAQ (reference sequence). V lost 3 bases, J lost 0 bases, and 9 bases lay in between. For the CDR3, the DNA is TGTGCCAGCAGCTTCCGACAGCCCTCTGGAAACACCATATATTTT. This codes for CASSFRQPSGNTIYF.

Concerning this clone itself: Germline is not matched at one junction end, which may reflect a read error. The rearrangement links TRBV7-9 to TRBJ1-2; tentative D call: TRBD1 (6 bases). Per the germline V gene, CDR1 is SEHNR and CDR2 is FQNEAQ (reference sequence). This CDR3 comprises 10 residues. This chain's CDR3 is CASSLRQVSF. The CDR3 nucleotides read TGTGCCAGCAGCTTACGACAGGTCTCCTTC.

The rearrangement joins TRBV12-5 to TRBJ1-3; D gene ambiguous. The CDR3 contains 16 residues. V lost 1 base and J lost 0, with 10 bases in between. CDR1 and CDR2 from the germline V gene are LGHNT and FRNRAP. The CDR3, as DNA: TGTGCTAGTGGTTTGGAGGTGGCAGACTCTGGAAACACCATATATTTT. The encoded protein is CASGLEVADSGNTIYF.

This chain connects TRBV10-1 to TRBJ2-7, with TRBD2 matching 7 bases. The CDR3 length is 13 residues. Germline assignment: CDR1 WNHNN and CDR2 SYGVQD (reference sequence). With V trimmed by 5 bases and J by 1 base, 2 bases remained unmatched. The CDR3 loop is CASSSGKSYEQYF. The CDR3 bases are TGCGCCAGCAGTAGCGGGAAGTCCTACGAGCAGTACTTC.

The chain is built from TRBV2 and TRBJ2-7; TRBD2 agrees at 9 bases. Trimming at V came to 8 bases and at J to 5 bases, leaving 13 bases not matched to a gene. There are 15 residues in the CDR3. Germline V gene lookup returns CDR1 SNHLY and CDR2 FYNNEI. CDR3 nucleotides: TGTGCCAGCTATGCGCGCGTAGCGGGAGAAAACGAGCAGTACTTC. Protein: CASYARVAGENEQYF. The whole variable domain, filled in from reference TRBV2 and TRBJ2-7, reads EPEVTQTPSHQVTQMGQEVILRCVPISNHLYFYWYRQILGQKVEFLVSFYNNEISEKSEIFDDQFSVERPDGSNFTLKIRSTKLEDSAMYFCASYARVAGENEQYFGPGTRLTVT.